The subject of this entry is one T cell receptor beta chain. This sample was included in a study of T cell clonotyping in hematopoietic cell transplantation. Using immunoSEQ multiplex PCR, the repertoire was profiled, and TCRdb retains in-frame clones only, with some absent. The sample includes approximately 30,000 clones, 82% seen only once; the top ten take about 1.8%. Trimming removed 2 bases at V and 3 bases at J, with 14 bases between. Germline V gene data show CDR1 as MNHEY and CDR2 as SMNVEV (reference sequence). This CDR3 comprises 15 residues. Indicated time point: recipient sample about 28 days before transplant, after cytoreduction.

The source is a man aged 35-49 years with acute myeloid leukemia. Some clones in this sample may be carry-over from other donors' samples. The rearrangement uses TRBV27 and TRBJ2-7; D gene ambiguous. The sample here was peripheral blood mononuclear cells, taken before stem cell transplant. The CDR3 region is CASSLGFGRSYEQYF. CDR3 sequence (DNA): TGTGCCAGCAGTTTAGGATTCGGCAGGAGCTACGAGCAGTACTTC.